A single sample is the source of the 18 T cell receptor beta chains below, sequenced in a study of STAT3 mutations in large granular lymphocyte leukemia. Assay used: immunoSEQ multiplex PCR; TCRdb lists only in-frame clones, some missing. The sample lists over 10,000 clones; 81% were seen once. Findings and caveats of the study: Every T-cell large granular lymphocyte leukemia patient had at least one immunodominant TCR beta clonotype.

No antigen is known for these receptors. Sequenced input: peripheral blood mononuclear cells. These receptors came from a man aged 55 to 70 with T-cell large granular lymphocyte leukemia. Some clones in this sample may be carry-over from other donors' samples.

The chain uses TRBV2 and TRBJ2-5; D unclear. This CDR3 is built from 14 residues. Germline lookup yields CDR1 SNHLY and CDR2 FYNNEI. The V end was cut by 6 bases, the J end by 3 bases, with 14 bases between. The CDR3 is CASSADLGEETQYF. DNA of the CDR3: TGTGCCAGCAGCGCCGACTTAGGCGAAGAGACCCAGTACTTC.

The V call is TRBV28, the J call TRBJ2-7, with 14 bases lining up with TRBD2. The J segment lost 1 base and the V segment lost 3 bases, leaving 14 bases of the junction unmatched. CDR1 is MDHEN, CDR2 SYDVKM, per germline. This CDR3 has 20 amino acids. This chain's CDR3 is CASSLSTLGTSGGWSYEQYF. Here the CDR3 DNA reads TGTGCCAGCAGTTTGAGCACTCTGGGGACTAGCGGGGGATGGTCCTACGAGCAGTACTTC.

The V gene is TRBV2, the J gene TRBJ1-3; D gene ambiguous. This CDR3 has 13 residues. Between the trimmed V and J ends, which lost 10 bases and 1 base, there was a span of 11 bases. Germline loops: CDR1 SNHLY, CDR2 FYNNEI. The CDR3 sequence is CATRMDSGNTIYF. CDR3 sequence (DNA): TGTGCCACCAGGATGGATTCTGGAAACACCATATATTTT.

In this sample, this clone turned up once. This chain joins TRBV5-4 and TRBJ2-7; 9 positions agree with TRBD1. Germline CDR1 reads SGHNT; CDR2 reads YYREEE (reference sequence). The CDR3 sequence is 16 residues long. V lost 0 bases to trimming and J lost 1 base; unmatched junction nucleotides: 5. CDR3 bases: TGTGCCAGCAGCTTGGGTGAGGGACAGGGATCCTACGAGCAGTACTTC. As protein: CASSLGEGQGSYEQYF.

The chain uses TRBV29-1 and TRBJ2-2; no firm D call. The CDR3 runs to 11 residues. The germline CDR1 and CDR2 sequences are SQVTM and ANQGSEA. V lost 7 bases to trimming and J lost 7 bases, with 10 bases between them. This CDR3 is CSAHRGGELFF. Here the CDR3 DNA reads TGCAGCGCTCACCGCGGCGGGGAGCTGTTTTTT.

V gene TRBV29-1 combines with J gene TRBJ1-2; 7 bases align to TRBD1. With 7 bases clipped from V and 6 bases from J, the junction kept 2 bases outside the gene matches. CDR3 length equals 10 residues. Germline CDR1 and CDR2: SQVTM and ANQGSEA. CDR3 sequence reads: CSGDSDGYTF. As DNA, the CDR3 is TGCAGCGGGGACAGCGATGGCTACACCTTC.

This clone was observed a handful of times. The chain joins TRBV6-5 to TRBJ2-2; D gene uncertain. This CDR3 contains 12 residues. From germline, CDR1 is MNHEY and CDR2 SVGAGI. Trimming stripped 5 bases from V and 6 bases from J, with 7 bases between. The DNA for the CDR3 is TGTGCCAGCAGTCAAAGACCCGGGGAGCTGTTTTTT. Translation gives CASSQRPGELFF.

CDR3 in amino acids: CASSDPGQEYYEQYF. The CDR3 DNA reads TGTGCCAGCAGCGACCCCGGACAGGAATACTACGAGCAGTACTTC. This sequence joins TRBV21-1 and TRBJ2-7; TRBD1 reflects the table's D call only, with no check against the DNA. TRBV21-1 is labeled a pseudogene. CDR3 length equals 15 residues.

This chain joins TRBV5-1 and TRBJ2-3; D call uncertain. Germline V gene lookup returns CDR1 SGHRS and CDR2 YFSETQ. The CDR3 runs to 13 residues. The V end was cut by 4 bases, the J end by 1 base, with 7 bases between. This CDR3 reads CASSTDGTDTQYF. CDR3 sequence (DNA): TGCGCCAGCAGCACGGACGGCACAGATACGCAGTATTTT.

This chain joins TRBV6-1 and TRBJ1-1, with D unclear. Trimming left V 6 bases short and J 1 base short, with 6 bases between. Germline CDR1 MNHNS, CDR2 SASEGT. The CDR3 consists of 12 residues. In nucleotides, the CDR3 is TGTGCCAGCAGCCTAACGAACACTGAAGCTTTCTTT. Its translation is CASSLTNTEAFF.

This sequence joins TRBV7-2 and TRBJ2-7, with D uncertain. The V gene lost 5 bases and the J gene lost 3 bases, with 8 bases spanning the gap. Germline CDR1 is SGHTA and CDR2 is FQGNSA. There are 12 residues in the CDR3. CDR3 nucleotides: TGTGCCAGCAGCCCCGCGGACTACGAGCAGTACTTC. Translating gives CASSPADYEQYF.

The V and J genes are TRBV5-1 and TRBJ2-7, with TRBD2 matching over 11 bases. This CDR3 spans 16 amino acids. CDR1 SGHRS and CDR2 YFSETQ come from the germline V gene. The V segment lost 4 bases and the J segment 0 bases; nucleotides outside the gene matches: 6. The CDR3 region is CASSPGLAGSSYEQYF. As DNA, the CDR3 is TGCGCCAGCAGCCCCGGACTAGCGGGTAGCTCCTACGAGCAGTACTTC. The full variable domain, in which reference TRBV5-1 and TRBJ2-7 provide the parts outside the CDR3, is KAGVTQTPRYLIKTRGQQVTLSCSPISGHRSVSWYQQTPGQGLQFLFEYFSETQRNKGNFPGRFSGRQFSNSRSEMNVSTLELGDSALYLCASSPGLAGSSYEQYFGPGTRLTVT.

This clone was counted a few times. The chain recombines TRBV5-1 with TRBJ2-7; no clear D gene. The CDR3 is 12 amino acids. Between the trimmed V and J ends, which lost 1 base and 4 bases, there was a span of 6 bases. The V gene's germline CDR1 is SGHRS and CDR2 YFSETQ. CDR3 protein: CASSLIGYEQYF. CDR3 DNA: TGCGCCAGCAGCTTGATTGGGTACGAGCAGTACTTC.

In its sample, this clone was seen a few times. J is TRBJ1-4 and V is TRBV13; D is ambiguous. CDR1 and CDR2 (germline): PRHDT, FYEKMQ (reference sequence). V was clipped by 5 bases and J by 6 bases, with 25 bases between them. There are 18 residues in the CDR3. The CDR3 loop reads CASSARDPAEVEDEKLFF. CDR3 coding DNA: TGTGCCAGCAGCGCCCGGGATCCTGCTGAGGTTGAGGATGAAAAACTGTTTTTT. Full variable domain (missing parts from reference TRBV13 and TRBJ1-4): AAGVIQSPRHLIKEKRETATLKCYPIPRHDTVYWYQQGPGQDPQFLISFYEKMQSDKGSIPDRFSAQQFSDYHSELNMSSLELGDSALYFCASSARDPAEVEDEKLFFGSGTQLSVL.

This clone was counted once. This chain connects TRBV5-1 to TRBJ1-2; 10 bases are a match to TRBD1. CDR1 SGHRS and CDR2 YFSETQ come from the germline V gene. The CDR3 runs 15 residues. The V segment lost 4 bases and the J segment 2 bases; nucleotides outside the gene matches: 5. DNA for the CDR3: TGCGCCAGCAGCCCCCCGGGACAGGGGAACTATGGCTACACCTTC. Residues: CASSPPGQGNYGYTF.

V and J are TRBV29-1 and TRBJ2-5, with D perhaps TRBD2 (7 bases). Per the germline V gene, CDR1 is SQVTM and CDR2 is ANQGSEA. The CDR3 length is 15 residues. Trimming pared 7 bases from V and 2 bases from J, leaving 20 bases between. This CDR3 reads CSARGGAASQETQYF. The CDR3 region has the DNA TGCAGCGCCCGAGGGGGGGCGGCTTCTCAAGAGACCCAGTACTTC.

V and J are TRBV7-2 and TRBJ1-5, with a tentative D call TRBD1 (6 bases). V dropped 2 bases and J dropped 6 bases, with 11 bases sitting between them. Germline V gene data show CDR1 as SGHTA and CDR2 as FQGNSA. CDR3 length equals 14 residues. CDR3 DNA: TGTGCCAGCAGCTTACCAGGGGACGGTCAGCCCCAGCATTTT. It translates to CASSLPGDGQPQHF.

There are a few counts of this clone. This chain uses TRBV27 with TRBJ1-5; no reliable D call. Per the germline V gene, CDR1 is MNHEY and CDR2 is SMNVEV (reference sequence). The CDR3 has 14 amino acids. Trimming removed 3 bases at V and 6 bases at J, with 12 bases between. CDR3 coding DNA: TGTGCCAGCAGTTTGGGAGGGATTGGTCAGCCCCAGCATTTT. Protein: CASSLGGIGQPQHF.